The present T cell receptor beta chain was sequenced within a study of shared clonotypes between healthy human individuals. Losses at the gene ends were 10 bases for V and 2 bases for J; bases not matched to a gene: 18. This CDR3 has 17 amino acids. Germline V lookup: CDR1 MDHEN, CDR2 SYDVKM. Terminally differentiated effector memory CD45RA+ cells were excluded by CCR7 positive selection of CD45RO-negative cells. This table comes from immunoSEQ multiplex PCR, and its TCRdb copy is limited to in-frame clones, with some not included. The repertoire holds roughly 550,000 clones, about 95% seen once, with 0.1% to 0.11% in the top ten.

The specimen was naive CD8+ T cells sorted from blood. The chain has TRBV28 and TRBJ2-3; TRBD2 matches 7 bases. The receptor was isolated from a woman aged 25 to 45 in good health. The CDR3: CATLNEMAGRDTDTQYF. In nucleotides, the CDR3 is TGTGCCACCCTCAACGAAATGGCAGGGAGGGACACAGATACGCAGTATTTT.